A selection of T cell receptor beta chains follows, all from one sample in a study of cytomegalovirus exposure and HLA in healthy donors. Assay used: immunoSEQ multiplex PCR; TCRdb lists only in-frame clones, some missing. The sample table includes around 40,000 clones. The sequenced sample was PBMCs. Source of these receptors: a man under 40 in good health and CMV-seronegative. The conserved cysteine and the conserved F or W are not part of the CDR3 here. The order of the fields is V gene, J gene, clone size, CDR3 protein. Clone size, where shown, is once, few, many, or a class for clones that have expanded.

V: TRBV25-1; J: TRBJ2-3; size: .; CDR3: ASSAFSTDTQY
V: TRBV4-3; J: TRBJ1-1; size: .; CDR3: ASSQGRGRTEAF
V: TRBV18; J: TRBJ1-6; size: .; CDR3: ASSRPGRSSPLH
V: TRBV29-1; J: TRBJ2-7; size: .; CDR3: SANSDSAEQY
V: TRBV19; J: TRBJ1-1; size: .; CDR3: AGTGHTEAF
V: TRBV14; J: TRBJ2-3; size: .; CDR3: ASSRIVGGDTQY
V: TRBV27; J: TRBJ2-5; size: .; CDR3: AISVYAGGKETQY
V: TRBV27; J: TRBJ2-7; size: .; CDR3: ASSLGGTYEQY
V: TRBV29-1; J: TRBJ1-3; size: .; CDR3: SVSRPGAGNTIY
V: TRBV18; J: TRBJ2-5; size: .; CDR3: ASSPEETQY
V: TRBV4-3; J: TRBJ2-6; size: .; CDR3: ASSQDRSSGANVLT
V: TRBV27; J: TRBJ1-1; size: .; CDR3: ASSPQGNTEAF
V: TRBV5-1; J: TRBJ1-6; size: .; CDR3: ASSLAGQGLSPLH
V: TRBV7-8; J: TRBJ1-2; size: .; CDR3: ASSWQDYPEANYGYT
V: TRBV4-3; J: TRBJ2-6; size: medium-sized; CDR3: ASSQGQSGANVLT
V: TRBV6-5; J: TRBJ1-1; size: .; CDR3: ASRPQIMNTEAF
V: TRBV4-3; J: TRBJ2-7; size: .; CDR3: ASSQGLYEQY
V: TRBV9; J: TRBJ2-6; size: .; CDR3: ASSGEGQVSSGANVLT
V: TRBV11-2; J: TRBJ1-1; size: .; CDR3: ASGFTQGPTEAF
V: TRBV7-9; J: TRBJ1-6; size: .; CDR3: ASSLVPGTGNSPLH
V: TRBV19; J: TRBJ2-3; size: .; CDR3: DSSHRGADTQY
V: TRBV27; J: TRBJ2-7; size: .; CDR3: ASRNGAGGGSEQY
V: TRBV5-4; J: TRBJ2-2; size: .; CDR3: ASSFWGPTGELF
V: TRBV5-1; J: TRBJ1-1; size: .; CDR3: ASSLDGTGGVVEAF
V: TRBV4-2; J: TRBJ1-2; size: .; CDR3: ASSQDDSSNYGYT
V: TRBV5-4; J: TRBJ1-6; size: .; CDR3: ASSLASRVDNSPLH
V: TRBV12-5; J: TRBJ1-1; size: .; CDR3: ASGAGQGNTEAF
V: TRBV9; J: TRBJ2-2; size: .; CDR3: ASSVGGGRSGELF
V: TRBV27; J: TRBJ1-1; size: .; CDR3: ASSYYRGTTEAF
V: TRBV6-1; J: TRBJ1-1; size: .; CDR3: ASSEEGSYTEAF
V: TRBV29-1; J: TRBJ1-1; size: .; CDR3: SGGEEAF
V: TRBV7-9; J: TRBJ2-7; size: .; CDR3: ASSFGGLENEQY
V: TRBV10-2; J: TRBJ1-5; size: .; CDR3: ASSESRDTQNLQH
V: TRBV29-1; J: TRBJ2-1; size: .; CDR3: SFLYNEQF
V: TRBV9; J: TRBJ1-5; size: .; CDR3: ASSGRGNSNQPQH
V: TRBV10-3; J: TRBJ2-7; size: .; CDR3: AISPGLAGGSYEQY
V: TRBV23-1; J: TRBJ2-7; size: .; CDR3: ASSQPSCGSSSD
V: TRBV5-1; J: TRBJ2-3; size: .; CDR3: ASKGPTGSATDTQY
V: TRBV7-9; J: TRBJ1-5; size: .; CDR3: ASSFSGQGSFNQPQH